Presented here are 28 T cell receptor beta chains from one specimen sequenced in a study of T cell changes during pregnancy in multiple sclerosis. This table comes from immunoSEQ multiplex PCR, and its TCRdb copy is limited to in-frame clones, with some not included. Of tens of thousands of clones detected, roughly nine tenths appear once; the ten largest clones hold roughly 0.5%. This specimen was CD4+ T cells from peripheral blood mononuclear cells, taken in the first trimester of pregnancy. These receptors came from a female donor with multiple sclerosis, enrolled in a pregnancy study.

The chain has TRBV5-8 and TRBJ2-5; 13 nucleotides align to TRBD2. The CDR3 runs to 18 residues. The ends lost 4 bases at V and 4 bases at J; junction bases unmatched: 13. In germline, CDR1 is SGHTS, CDR2 YDEGEE. DNA for the CDR3: TGTGCCAGCAGCCCCGACACCCTAGGACTAGCGGGAGTAGAGACCCAGTACTTC. Translation: CASSPDTLGLAGVETQYF. The variable domain in full, with the rest retrieved from reference TRBV5-8 and TRBJ2-5, is EAGVTQSPTHLIKTRGQQATLRCSPISGHTSVYWYQQALGLGLQFLLWYDEGEERNRGNFPPRFSGRQFPNYSSELNVNALELEDSALYLCASSPDTLGLAGVETQYFGPGTRLLVL.

This clone was detected once. The chain links TRBV4-2 to TRBJ1-1; TRBD1 agrees at 9 bases. CDR3 length equals 15 residues. J gave up 3 bases and V 4 bases, and 6 bases lay outside the gene matches. Germline lookup yields CDR1 LGHNA and CDR2 YNFKEQ. This CDR3 reads CASSRLGQGDTEAFF. CDR3 nucleotides: TGTGCCAGCAGCCGATTGGGACAGGGCGACACTGAAGCTTTCTTT.

Concerning this clone itself: One end of the junction is discordant with germline, which a read error may explain. V is TRBV27 and J is TRBJ1-4, with 9 bases that match TRBD1. CDR3 length equals 16 residues. The V gene's germline CDR1 is MNHEY and CDR2 SMNVEV (reference sequence). CDR3 bases: TGTGCCAGCAGTTTGGGAACGCCGGGACAGGGATCAGGAGGGGTGTTT. It translates to CASSLGTPGQGSGGVF.

CDR3 sequence (DNA): TGTGCCAGCATTAACAGGGGGGCTACCATGAACACTGAAGCTTTCTTT. It specifies CASINRGATMNTEAFF. The chain joins TRBV28 to TRBJ1-1; 8 bases line up with TRBD1. Germline-derived CDR1 and CDR2 are MDHEN and SYDVKM. The V segment lost 7 bases and the J segment 0 bases; nucleotides outside the gene matches: 10. The CDR3 is 16 amino acids. Combining the CDR3 with reference TRBV28 and TRBJ1-1 gives the whole variable domain DVKVTQSSRYLVKRTGEKVFLECVQDMDHENMFWYRQDPGLGLRLIYFSYDVKMKEKGDIPEGYSVSREKKERFSLILESASTNQTSMYLCASINRGATMNTEAFFGQGTRLTVV.

The chain recombines TRBV27 with TRBJ1-1; tentative D call: TRBD1 (5 bases). The germline CDR1 and CDR2 sequences are MNHEY and SMNVEV (reference sequence). The CDR3 loop spans 12 amino acids. V was clipped by 6 bases and J by 11 bases, with 16 bases between them. CDR3 region: CASSSGHLRAFF. In DNA form, the CDR3 reads TGTGCCAGCAGCTCCGGACACCTAAGGGCTTTCTTT.

The gene calls are TRBV4-2 and TRBJ2-2; no clear D. This CDR3 comprises 13 residues. Trimming pared 1 base from V and 4 bases from J, leaving 4 bases between. Germline V gene sequence: CDR1 LGHNA, CDR2 YNFKEQ. CDR3 sequence: CASSQVVTGELFF. DNA of the CDR3: TGTGCCAGCAGCCAAGTCGTCACCGGGGAGCTGTTTTTT.

This chain links TRBV6-1 with TRBJ1-2, with unresolved D. Germline CDR1 is MNHNS and CDR2 is SASEGT. V shed 6 bases and J shed 3 bases, with 14 bases lying between them. The CDR3 consists of 14 residues. CDR3 sequence reads: CASRGLGRHYGYTF. The CDR3 region has the DNA TGTGCCAGCAGGGGTCTGGGCAGGCACTATGGCTACACCTTC.

The chain is built from TRBV29-1 and TRBJ1-1; no definite D call. The ends were cut back, 7 bases at V and 1 base at J, with 13 bases in the middle. The CDR3 extends over 13 amino acids. Germline V gene lookup returns CDR1 SQVTM and CDR2 ANQGSEA. CDR3 sequence: CSGTLPENTEAFF. CDR3 nucleotides: TGCAGCGGAACTCTCCCCGAGAACACTGAAGCTTTCTTT.

This clone occurred a few times. V gene TRBV2 combines with J gene TRBJ1-5; 9 nucleotides line up with TRBD1. The germline gives CDR1 SNHLY, CDR2 FYNNEI. Trimming cost V 6 bases and J 6 bases; bases outside gene matches: 3. The CDR3 is 13 residues long. The CDR3 protein is CASRGQGGQPQHF. CDR3 nucleotide sequence: TGTGCCAGCAGGGGACAGGGCGGTCAGCCCCAGCATTTT.

The CDR3 protein is CASSETLGGSAFTDTQYF. Written as DNA, the CDR3 is TGTGCCAGCAGTGAAACACTGGGGGGGAGCGCGTTCACAGATACGCAGTATTTT. This chain links TRBV6-4 with TRBJ2-3, with TRBD2 matching over 7 bases. V lost 3 bases, J lost 2 bases, and 14 bases stayed unmatched. Germline values: CDR1 MRHNA, CDR2 SNTAGT. There are 18 residues in the CDR3.

CDR3 residues: CASSLVLSGETQYF. DNA of the CDR3: TGCGCCAGCAGCTTGGTTCTTAGCGGGGAGACCCAGTACTTC. The genes are TRBV5-1 and TRBJ2-5; 7 bases align to TRBD2. This CDR3 spans 14 amino acids. CDR1 and CDR2 (germline): SGHRS, YFSETQ. V was pared by 0 bases and J by 5 bases, with 4 bases of the junction left unmatched.

The chain employs TRBV7-9 and TRBJ2-1, with 9 bases aligning to TRBD2. J lost 7 bases, V lost 6 bases, and 7 bases had no gene match. Germline CDR1 and CDR2: SEHNR and FQNEAQ (reference sequence). The CDR3 contains 14 residues. CDR3 sequence: CASSLSGGVNEQFF. The CDR3 bases are TGTGCCAGCAGTCTTAGCGGGGGAGTAAATGAGCAGTTCTTC.

The chain has TRBV18 and TRBJ2-7, with TRBD1 identical over 7 bases. CDR1 is KGHSH and CDR2 is LQKENI in the germline V gene. Germline trimming cut 4 bases from V and 3 bases from J; bases unmatched to any gene: 3. This CDR3 is 13 amino acids long. The CDR3, as DNA: TGTGCCAGCTCACGCGACAGGGTCTACGAGCAGTACTTC. This translates into CASSRDRVYEQYF.

The genes are TRBV7-3 and TRBJ2-2; a possible D gene is TRBD2 (5 bases). The CDR3 has 17 amino acids. Trimming pared 3 bases from V and 0 bases from J, leaving 14 bases between. Germline assignment: CDR1 SGHTA and CDR2 FQGTGA. CDR3 coding DNA: TGTGCCAGCAGCTTGGATGGACTTAGCACGAACACCGGGGAGCTGTTTTTT. Its protein is CASSLDGLSTNTGELFF.

V gene TRBV7-3 combines with J gene TRBJ2-1, with D maybe TRBD2 (6 bases). This CDR3 has 15 amino acids. CDR1 is SGHTA, CDR2 FQGTGA, per germline. The V end was cut by 5 bases, the J end by 5 bases, with 16 bases between. This chain's CDR3 is CASSPLGTYNNEQFF. The CDR3 DNA sequence: TGTGCCAGCAGCCCGCTCGGGACTTATAACAATGAGCAGTTCTTC. The entire variable domain, with the rest obtained from reference TRBV7-3 and TRBJ2-1, is as follows: GAGVSQTPSNKVTEKGKYVELRCDPISGHTALYWYRQSLGQGPEFLIYFQGTGAADDSGLPNDRFFAVRPEGSVSTLKIQRTERGDSAVYLCASSPLGTYNNEQFFGPGTRLTVL.

V and J are TRBV7-3 and TRBJ2-2; the match to TRBD2 covers 10 bases. The J segment lost 5 bases and the V segment lost 4 bases, leaving 10 bases of the junction unmatched. The germline V gene has CDR1 SGHTA and CDR2 FQGTGA. The CDR3 spans 17 residues. The CDR3: CASSSSQRGGGTGELFF. The CDR3 bases are TGTGCCAGCAGCTCCTCTCAGCGGGGGGGAGGAACCGGGGAGCTGTTTTTT.

A single count supports this clone. J is TRBJ2-1 and V is TRBV5-1, with TRBD2 identical over 8 bases. CDR1 and CDR2 from the germline V gene are SGHRS and YFSETQ. J lost 5 bases, V lost 10 bases, and 11 bases had no gene match. The CDR3 totals 14 residues. For the CDR3, the DNA is TGCGCCGGGAGGCCGGGACTAGTACACAATGAGCAGTTCTTC. Translation: CAGRPGLVHNEQFF. Full variable domain (remainder filled in from reference TRBV5-1 and TRBJ2-1): KAGVTQTPRYLIKTRGQQVTLSCSPISGHRSVSWYQQTPGQGLQFLFEYFSETQRNKGNFPGRFSGRQFSNSRSEMNVSTLELGDSALYLCAGRPGLVHNEQFFGPGTRLTVL.

This rearrangement joins TRBV19 to TRBJ2-2; TRBD1 might be the D (6 bases). The CDR3 is made up of 15 amino acids. Germline V gene sequence: CDR1 LNHDA, CDR2 SQIVND (reference sequence). Between the trimmed V and J ends, which lost 7 bases and 5 bases, there was a span of 17 bases. The CDR3 bases are TGTGCCAGTACCTATACAGGGCGGATGACCGGGGAGCTGTTTTTT. Translated, it gives CASTYTGRMTGELFF.

The chain carries TRBV19 and TRBJ2-7; D is perhaps TRBD2 (5 bases). The germline V gene has CDR1 LNHDA and CDR2 SQIVND (reference sequence). The CDR3 has 15 residues. Trimming cost V 8 bases and J 0 bases, with 17 bases left between them. In DNA form, the CDR3 reads TGTGCCAGTTCCATCGAGCGGCGGACCTCCTACGAGCAGTACTTC. Protein product: CASSIERRTSYEQYF.

The rearrangement links TRBV6-6 to TRBJ1-5; the match to TRBD1 covers 9 bases. CDR1 and CDR2 from the germline V gene are MNHNY and SVGAGI (reference sequence). This CDR3 is 15 amino acids long. V trimming: 5 bases; J trimming: 6 bases; junction bases outside the gene matches: 8. CDR3 sequence (DNA): TGTGCCAGCAGTCTCCGGGACAGGGTTCTTCAGCCCCAGCATTTT. It encodes CASSLRDRVLQPQHF.

V gene TRBV18 combines with J gene TRBJ2-1; TRBD2 aligns across 12 bases. Trimming took 4 bases from V and 10 from J; bases not matched to a gene: 17. From germline, CDR1 is KGHSH and CDR2 LQKENI. The CDR3 is made up of 18 amino acids. The CDR3 DNA is TGTGCCAGCTCACTCTTCGTGAGACTAGCGGGAGTAATCACCGAGCAGTTCTTC. Translating gives CASSLFVRLAGVITEQFF.

In DNA form, the CDR3 reads TGCACCAGCAGCCAAGATCCGACGACTAGCGGCCTCAATGAGCAGTTCTTC. It codes for CTSSQDPTTSGLNEQFF. The chain uses TRBV1 and TRBJ2-1; the DNA was not used to check the table's D call, TRBD2. TRBV1 is given as a pseudogene. This CDR3 is built from 17 residues.

The genes are TRBV27 and TRBJ2-3; 9 bases map to TRBD2. The CDR3 spans 17 residues. Germline CDR1 is MNHEY and CDR2 is SMNVEV (reference sequence). With 0 bases clipped from V and 8 bases from J, the junction kept 12 bases outside the gene matches. The chain's CDR3 is CASSLSLAGGSRGTQYF. For the CDR3, the DNA is TGTGCCAGCAGTTTATCGTTGGCGGGAGGGTCCAGGGGTACGCAGTATTTT.

The chain combines TRBV6-6 with TRBJ2-2, with D tentatively TRBD2 (5 bases). The CDR3 has 15 amino acids. Trimming took off 6 bases at V and 4 bases at J, with 15 bases between the two ends. Germline V gene data show CDR1 as MNHNY and CDR2 as SVGAGI (reference sequence). For the CDR3, the DNA is TGTGCCAGCAGCTTCGGACTTACGGTCACCGGGGAGCTGTTTTTT. Translating gives CASSFGLTVTGELFF.

This chain connects TRBV25-1 to TRBJ2-2, with 11 bases aligning to TRBD2. V was clipped by 6 bases and J by 5 bases; unmatched bases: 14. CDR1 and CDR2 (germline): MGHDK, SYGVNS. CDR3 size: 18 residues. CDR3 in DNA: TGTGCCAGCAGCGAACAGATAGGACTAGCGGGCCATACCGGGGAGCTGTTTTTT. Protein: CASSEQIGLAGHTGELFF.

The chain uses TRBV18 and TRBJ2-1; 8 positions match TRBD2. The junction had 4 bases not matched to a gene; V was cut back by 3 bases and J by 0 bases. CDR1 is KGHSH and CDR2 is LQKENI in the germline V gene. The CDR3 covers 16 residues. The CDR3 here is CASSPPGTSSYNEQFF. CDR3 nucleotides: TGTGCCAGCTCACCTCCCGGGACTAGCTCCTACAATGAGCAGTTCTTC.

The V call is TRBV5-1, the J call TRBJ1-1, with D uncertain. The CDR3 covers 13 residues. The germline CDR1 and CDR2 sequences are SGHRS and YFSETQ. V lost 6 bases to trimming and J lost 6 bases, with 15 bases between them. The DNA for the CDR3 is TGCGCCAGCACCGACGGAGGGTCTCCTGAAGCTTTCTTT. Translated: CASTDGGSPEAFF.

The V and J genes are TRBV7-2 and TRBJ2-7, with TRBD2 as a possible D gene (6 bases). This CDR3 spans 13 amino acids. V dropped 2 bases and J dropped 4 bases, with 9 bases sitting between them. Germline V CDR1 and CDR2: SGHTA, FQGNSA. The CDR3 is CASSLKGTYEQYF. Here the CDR3 DNA reads TGTGCCAGCAGCTTAAAGGGGACTTACGAGCAGTACTTC.